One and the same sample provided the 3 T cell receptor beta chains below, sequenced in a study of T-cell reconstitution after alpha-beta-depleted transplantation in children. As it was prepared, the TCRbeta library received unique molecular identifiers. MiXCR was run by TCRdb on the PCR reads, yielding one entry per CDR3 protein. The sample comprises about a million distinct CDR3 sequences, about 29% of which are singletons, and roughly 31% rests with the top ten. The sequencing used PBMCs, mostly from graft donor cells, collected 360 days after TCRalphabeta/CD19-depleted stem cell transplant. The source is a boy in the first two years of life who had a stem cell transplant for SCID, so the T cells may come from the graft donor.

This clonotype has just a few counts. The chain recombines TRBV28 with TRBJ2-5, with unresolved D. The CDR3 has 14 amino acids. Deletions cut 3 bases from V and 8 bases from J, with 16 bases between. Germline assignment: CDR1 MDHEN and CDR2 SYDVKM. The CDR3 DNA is TGTGCCAGCAGTTTCCACGCGGAATGGAGAACCCAGTACTTC. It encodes CASSFHAEWRTQYF. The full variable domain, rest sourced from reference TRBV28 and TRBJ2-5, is DVKVTQSSRYLVKRTGEKVFLECVQDMDHENMFWYRQDPGLGLRLIYFSYDVKMKEKGDIPEGYSVSREKKERFSLILESASTNQTSMYLCASSFHAEWRTQYFGPGTRLLVL.

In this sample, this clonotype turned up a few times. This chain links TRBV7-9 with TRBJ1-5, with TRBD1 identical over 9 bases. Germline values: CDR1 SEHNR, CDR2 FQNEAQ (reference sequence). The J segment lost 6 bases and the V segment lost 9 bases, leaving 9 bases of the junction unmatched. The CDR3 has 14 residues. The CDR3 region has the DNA TGTGCCAGTTCCGAATCGACAGGGGGTCAGCCCCAGCATTTT. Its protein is CASSESTGGQPQHF.

In nucleotides, the CDR3 is TGTGCCAGCAGCAGATCTACTAGCGCAAGCTCCTACAATGAGCAGTTCTTC. This gives the protein CASSRSTSASSYNEQFF. J is TRBJ2-1 and V is TRBV5-5; the match to TRBD2 covers 7 bases. The CDR3 is 17 amino acids. Germline CDR1 is SGHKS and CDR2 is YYEKEE (reference sequence). The V segment lost 4 bases and the J segment 0 bases; nucleotides outside the gene matches: 10.